The 6 T cell receptor beta chains listed next were all sequenced from one sample in a study of blood T cell repertoires in COVID-19 (dated by TCRdb to about 2020). Library generation was performed with the immunoSEQ multiplex PCR assay. The immuneACCESS repertoire file appears here via TCRdb, limited to in-frame rearrangements. These files lack a portion of the clones; in checked studies, under half of the deficit traces to unresolved V genes, and the cause of the others is not known. A total of 200,000 or so clones appear in this sample, about nine tenths of them only once. The ten largest clones capture 7% to 8.5% of the sample. Sequenced input: PBMCs or T cells enriched from blood (not recorded which). The receptors originated from a man aged 25-40 years in a cohort exposed to, infected with or recovered from COVID-19 (not recorded which).

This clone has a single count. The V and J genes are TRBV13 and TRBJ1-4; D gene uncertain. This CDR3 has 14 amino acids. V dropped 5 bases and J dropped 6 bases, with 13 bases sitting between them. The V gene's germline CDR1 is PRHDT and CDR2 FYEKMQ (reference sequence). The CDR3 spells CASSPRGLDEKLFF. As DNA, the CDR3 is TGTGCCAGCAGCCCCCGGGGATTAGATGAAAAACTGTTTTTT.

The chain links TRBV24-1 to TRBJ2-5; D call uncertain. The length of the CDR3 is 14 residues. From germline, CDR1 is KGHDR and CDR2 SFDVKD. The V gene lost 1 base and the J gene lost 4 bases, with 9 bases spanning the gap. The CDR3 DNA is TGTGCCACCAGTGATTTTCGGGTTAGAGAGACCCAGTACTTC. Amino acids: CATSDFRVRETQYF.

The chain links TRBV28 to TRBJ2-2; 7 bases map to TRBD1. V was pared by 5 bases and J by 1 base, with 13 bases of the junction left unmatched. The CDR3 length is 18 residues. CDR1 MDHEN and CDR2 SYDVKM come from the germline V gene. The CDR3 region is CASSLNLDRAGNTGELFF. Here the CDR3 DNA reads TGTGCCAGCAGTCTAAACCTCGACAGGGCAGGGAACACCGGGGAGCTGTTTTTT.

The chain joins TRBV19 to TRBJ2-3; D is ambiguous. Germline-derived CDR1 and CDR2 are LNHDA and SQIVND (reference sequence). The CDR3 is made up of 12 amino acids. Trimming shortened V by 5 bases and J by 2 bases, and 5 bases separated the two germline ends. The CDR3 DNA is TGTGCCAGTAGTCTTTCCACAGATACGCAGTATTTT. The encoded protein is CASSLSTDTQYF.

This rearrangement joins TRBV24-1 to TRBJ2-7; 8 nucleotides line up with TRBD1. The germline gives CDR1 KGHDR, CDR2 SFDVKD. The CDR3 runs to 15 residues. V trimming: 4 bases; J trimming: 9 bases; junction bases outside the gene matches: 13. The DNA for the CDR3 is TGTGCCACCAGTGACTCGGGGACAGGACGCCAGGGGCAGTACTTC. Protein: CATSDSGTGRQGQYF.

This chain links TRBV14 with TRBJ1-2; 7 bases are a match to TRBD1. With V trimmed by 3 bases and J by 1 base, 5 bases remained unmatched. Germline V gives CDR1 SGHDN, CDR2 FVKESK. The length of the CDR3 is 15 residues. The CDR3, as DNA: TGTGCCAGCAGCCAGAACGACAGGGTTAACTATGGCTACACCTTC. Translated: CASSQNDRVNYGYTF.